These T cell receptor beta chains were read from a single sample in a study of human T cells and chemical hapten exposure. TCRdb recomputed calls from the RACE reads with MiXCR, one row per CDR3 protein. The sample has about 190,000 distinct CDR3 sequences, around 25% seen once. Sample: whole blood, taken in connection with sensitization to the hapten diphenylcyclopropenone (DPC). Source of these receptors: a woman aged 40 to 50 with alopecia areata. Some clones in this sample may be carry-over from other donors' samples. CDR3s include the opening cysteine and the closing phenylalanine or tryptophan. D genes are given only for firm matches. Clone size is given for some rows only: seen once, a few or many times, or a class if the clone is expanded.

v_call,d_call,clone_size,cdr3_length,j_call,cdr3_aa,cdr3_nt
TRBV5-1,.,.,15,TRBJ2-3,CASSLERAVTDTQYF,TGCGCCAGCAGCCTGGAGAGGGCGGTCACAGATACGCAGTATTTT
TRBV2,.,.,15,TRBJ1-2,CASSQQFQMNYGYTF,TGTGCCAGCAGTCAACAGTTTCAAATGAACTATGGCTACACCTTC
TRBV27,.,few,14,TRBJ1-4,CASSLSPQIEKLFF,TGTGCCAGCAGTTTATCCCCCCAAATTGAAAAACTGTTTTTT
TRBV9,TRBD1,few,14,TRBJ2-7,CASSVAGGPYEQYF,TGTGCCAGCAGCGTAGCAGGGGGACCCTACGAGCAGTACTTC
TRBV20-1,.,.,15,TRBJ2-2,CSATGGNSNTGELFF,TGCAGTGCCACTGGGGGGAACTCGAACACCGGGGAGCTGTTTTTT
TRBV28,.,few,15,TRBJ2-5,CASSPFLGADETQYF,TGTGCCAGCAGCCCTTTTTTGGGGGCCGACGAGACCCAGTACTTC
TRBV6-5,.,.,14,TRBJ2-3,CASSFRTDTDTQYF,TGTGCCAGCAGTTTCAGGACAGACACAGATACGCAGTATTTT
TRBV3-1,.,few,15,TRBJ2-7,CASSQGRGRAYEQYF,TGTGCCAGCAGCCAAGGTCGCGGCAGGGCCTACGAGCAGTACTTC
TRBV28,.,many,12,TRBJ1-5,CASTAMTREEHF,TGTGCCAGCACCGCGATGACAAGAGAAGAGCATTTT
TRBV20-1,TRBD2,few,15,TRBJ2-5,CSARDPSGSGETQYF,TGCAGTGCTAGAGACCCGAGCGGGAGCGGCGAGACCCAGTACTTC
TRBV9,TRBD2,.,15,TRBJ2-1,CASSVLAGGDNEQFF,TGTGCCAGCAGCGTCCTAGCGGGAGGGGACAATGAGCAGTTCTTC
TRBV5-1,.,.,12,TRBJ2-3,CASSFTADTQYF,TGCGCCAGCAGCTTTACGGCAGATACGCAGTATTTT
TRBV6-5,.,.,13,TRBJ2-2,CAILGGDTGELFF,TGTGCCATCCTCGGGGGAGACACCGGGGAGCTGTTTTTT
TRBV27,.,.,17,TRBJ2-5,CASSLSGANGPRSTQYF,TGTGCCAGCAGTTTATCGGGGGCGAATGGCCCTAGGTCGACCCAGTACTTC
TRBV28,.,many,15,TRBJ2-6,CASSLRISGANVLTF,TGTGCCAGCAGTTTAAGAATCTCTGGGGCCAACGTCCTGACTTTC
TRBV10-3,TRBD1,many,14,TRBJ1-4,CAISAQQGKEKLFF,TGTGCCATCAGTGCCCAACAGGGGAAGGAAAAACTGTTTTTT
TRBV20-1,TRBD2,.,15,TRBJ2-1,CSARPSGRAYNEQFF,TGCAGTGCTAGACCTAGCGGGAGGGCATACAATGAGCAGTTCTTC
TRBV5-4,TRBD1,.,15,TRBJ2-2,CASSLGQGLTGELIF,TGTGCCAGCAGCTTGGGACAGGGGCTCACCGGGGAGCTGATTTTT
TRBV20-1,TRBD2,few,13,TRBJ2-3,CSNSGEGYDTQYF,TGCAGCAACTCGGGGGAGGGATACGATACGCAGTATTTT
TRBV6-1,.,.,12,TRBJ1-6,CASSRNNSPLHF,TGTGCCAGCAGTCGAAATAATTCACCCCTCCACTTT
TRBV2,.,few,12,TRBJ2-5,CASSTGYETQYF,TGTGCCAGCAGCACAGGGTACGAGACCCAGTACTTC
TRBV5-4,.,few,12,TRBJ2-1,CASSWGAGEQFF,TGTGCCAGCAGCTGGGGGGCTGGTGAGCAGTTCTTC
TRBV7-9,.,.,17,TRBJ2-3,CASSLVGGIPGTDTQYF,TGTGCCAGCAGCTTGGTAGGGGGTATACCGGGCACAGATACGCAGTATTTT
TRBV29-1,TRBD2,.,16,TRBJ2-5,CSVEDSRTSGAETQYF,TGCAGCGTTGAAGATTCAAGAACTAGCGGTGCAGAGACCCAGTACTTC
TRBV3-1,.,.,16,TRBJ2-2,CASSPTGSREAGELFF,TGTGCCAGCAGTCCTACCGGTAGCAGGGAGGCCGGGGAGCTGTTTTTT
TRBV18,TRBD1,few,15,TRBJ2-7,CASSPPGQGPYEQYF,TGTGCCAGCTCACCCCCGGGACAGGGTCCCTACGAGCAGTACTTC